Following are 28 T cell receptor beta chains from one sample sequenced in a study of blood T cell repertoires in COVID-19. Method: immunoSEQ multiplex PCR; TCRdb's copy keeps in-frame clones and lacks some. The sample lists about 160,000 clones, around nine tenths occurring once. Sequencing was performed on peripheral blood. The receptor set was obtained from a woman in her 70s with COVID-19, enrolled during active disease.

V and J are TRBV10-3 and TRBJ1-1; maybe TRBD1 (6 bases). Germline V gene lookup returns CDR1 ENHRY and CDR2 SYGVKD. Trimming took 3 bases from V and 0 from J, leaving 11 bases between them. The CDR3 has 15 residues. In DNA form, the CDR3 reads TGTGCCATCAGTGACCTACAGGGAATGAACACTGAAGCTTTCTTT. Its translation: CAISDLQGMNTEAFF.

The chain links TRBV3-1 (or the pseudogene TRBV3-2) to TRBJ2-6; the D gene is possibly TRBD1 (6 bases). Trimming removed 5 bases at V and 0 bases at J, with 14 bases between. There are 17 residues in the CDR3. Germline values: CDR1 LGHDT, CDR2 YNNKEL (reference sequence). This CDR3 is CASSIGNRVSGANVLTF. In nucleotides, the CDR3 is TGTGCCAGCAGCATCGGGAACAGGGTCTCTGGGGCCAACGTCCTGACTTTC.

This chain connects TRBV5-1 to TRBJ2-7; possible D gene TRBD1, 7 bases. V dropped 4 bases and J dropped 2 bases, with 22 bases sitting between them. CDR1 is SGHRS and CDR2 is YFSETQ in the germline V gene. The CDR3 runs 17 residues. Here the CDR3 reads CASSRTGLKTGAYEQYF. Here the CDR3 DNA reads TGCGCCAGCAGCAGGACAGGCTTGAAGACGGGGGCCTACGAGCAGTACTTC. Full variable domain (remainder filled in from reference TRBV5-1 and TRBJ2-7): KAGVTQTPRYLIKTRGQQVTLSCSPISGHRSVSWYQQTPGQGLQFLFEYFSETQRNKGNFPGRFSGRQFSNSRSEMNVSTLELGDSALYLCASSRTGLKTGAYEQYFGPGTRLTVT.

This clone was observed a single time. V usage is TRBV7-7 and J usage is TRBJ2-5; TRBD1 aligns across 12 bases. Germline values: CDR1 SSHAT, CDR2 FNYEAQ (reference sequence). The CDR3 covers 16 residues. Germline trimming cut 5 bases from V and 4 bases from J; bases unmatched to any gene: 8. The CDR3 DNA follows: TGTGCCAGCAGCCCCCTTGGGACAGGGGGCGCAGAGACCCAGTACTTC. Its protein is CASSPLGTGGAETQYF.

This sequence joins TRBV27 and TRBJ2-7; the D gene is possibly TRBD2 (5 bases). Germline V gene lookup returns CDR1 MNHEY and CDR2 SMNVEV (reference sequence). The CDR3 sequence is 13 residues long. The V and J ends lost 3 bases and 4 bases respectively, with 10 bases between them. The DNA of the CDR3 is TGTGCCAGCAGTTTCTTATCGGGGTACGAGCAGTACTTC. As protein: CASSFLSGYEQYF.

The rearrangement joins TRBV7-9 to TRBJ2-2; 7 nucleotides match TRBD1. V shed 4 bases and J 3 bases; nucleotides not matched to a gene: 5. Germline CDR1 and CDR2: SEHNR and FQNEAQ (reference sequence). The CDR3 is 15 amino acids. For the CDR3, the DNA is TGTGCCAGCAGCTCGAACAGGGGATACACCGGGGAGCTGTTTTTT. Protein product: CASSSNRGYTGELFF. The whole variable domain, remainder taken from reference TRBV7-9 and TRBJ2-2, is DTGVSQNPRHKITKRGQNVTFRCDPISEHNRLYWYRQTLGQGPEFLTYFQNEAQLEKSRLLSDRFSAERPKGSFSTLEIQRTEQGDSAMYLCASSSNRGYTGELFFGEGSRLTVL.

V is TRBV6-6 and J is TRBJ1-1; weak D call: TRBD1 (6 bases). Germline assignment: CDR1 MNHNY and CDR2 SVGAGI (reference sequence). Trimming took off 6 bases at V and 4 bases at J, with 9 bases between the two ends. The CDR3 consists of 12 residues. CDR3 loop: CASRRGGTEAFF. The CDR3 nucleotides are TGTGCCAGCAGGAGGGGGGGCACTGAAGCTTTCTTT.

This chain uses TRBV3-1 (or the pseudogene TRBV3-2) with TRBJ1-2; TRBD1 agrees at 9 bases. Germline-derived CDR1 and CDR2 are LGHDT and YNNKEL (reference sequence). V shed 4 bases and J 6 bases; nucleotides not matched to a gene: 6. The CDR3 has 14 amino acids. This CDR3 is CASSPRGDRDGYTF. CDR3 coding DNA: TGTGCCAGCAGCCCGAGGGGGGACAGGGATGGCTACACCTTC.

This chain connects TRBV3-1 (or the pseudogene TRBV3-2) to TRBJ1-5; D not resolved. CDR1 LGHDT and CDR2 YNNKEL come from the germline V gene (reference sequence). The CDR3 spans 14 residues. The ends were cut back, 1 base at V and 6 bases at J, with 10 bases in the middle. The CDR3: CASSQGRLGQPQHF. The CDR3 nucleotides read TGTGCCAGCAGCCAAGGCAGGCTCGGTCAGCCCCAGCATTTT.

The chain is built from TRBV7-2 and TRBJ1-6; 7 bases align to TRBD1. Trimming took 2 bases from V and 4 from J; bases not matched to a gene: 5. Germline V gene data show CDR1 as SGHTA and CDR2 as FQGNSA. The CDR3 sequence is 16 residues long. The CDR3 loop reads CASSLPNRGYNSPLHF. CDR3 DNA sequence: TGTGCCAGCAGCTTACCAAACAGGGGTTATAATTCACCCCTCCACTTT. Together with reference TRBV7-2 and TRBJ1-6, the CDR3 gives the full variable domain: GAGVSQSPSNKVTEKGKDVELRCDPISGHTALYWYRQSLGQGLEFLIYFQGNSAPDKSGLPSDRFSAERTGGSVSTLTIQRTQQEDSAVYLCASSLPNRGYNSPLHFGNGTRLTVT.

The rearrangement joins TRBV15 to TRBJ1-3; no definite D call. Per germline, CDR1 LNHNV and CDR2 YYDKDF (reference sequence). Trimming removed 0 bases from V and 0 bases from J, with 6 bases in between. CDR3 length equals 15 residues. The CDR3 DNA reads TGTGCCACCAGCAGAGACAGGCGCTCTGGAAACACCATATATTTT. Translated, it gives CATSRDRRSGNTIYF.

V gene TRBV6-2 or TRBV6-3 combines with J gene TRBJ2-5, with D perhaps TRBD1 (6 bases). In germline, CDR1 is MNHEY, CDR2 SVGEGT. Deletions cut 2 bases from V and 1 base from J, with 11 bases between. The CDR3 consists of 15 residues. In nucleotides, the CDR3 is TGTGCCAGCAGTTACGGGACACTGTTCCAAGAGACCCAGTACTTC. This encodes CASSYGTLFQETQYF.

J is TRBJ1-6 and V is TRBV30, with 8 bases identical to TRBD1. Germline V gives CDR1 GTSNPN, CDR2 SVGIG (reference sequence). The CDR3 extends over 14 amino acids. With V trimmed by 3 bases and J by 10 bases, 8 bases remained unmatched. As DNA, the CDR3 is TGTGCCTGGAGGACAGGGGTCGTAGGATCACCCCTCCACTTT. It specifies CAWRTGVVGSPLHF.

The CDR3 is CASNWALGQPQHF. DNA for the CDR3: TGTGCCAGCAATTGGGCTCTTGGGCAGCCCCAGCATTTT. This chain connects TRBV6-5 to TRBJ1-5; unclear D gene. V lost 7 bases to trimming and J lost 7 bases, with 14 bases between them. Germline CDR1 is MNHEY and CDR2 is SVGAGI. The CDR3 runs 13 residues.

This chain links TRBV6-5 with TRBJ2-3; 10 positions agree with TRBD1. With 6 bases clipped from V and 3 bases from J, the junction kept 6 bases outside the gene matches. The CDR3 is 15 residues long. Germline CDR1 MNHEY, CDR2 SVGAGI. DNA of the CDR3: TGTGCCAGCAGAGGACAGGGGGTAGGGACAGATACGCAGTATTTT. Residues: CASRGQGVGTDTQYF.

Details on this clone: The same CDR3 arises from other DNA sequences in this sample as well. The CDR3 region has the DNA TGTGCCAGCAGTGGACAGGGTGGAAATCAGCCCCAGCATTTT. Protein sequence: CASSGQGGNQPQHF. The rearrangement links TRBV2 to TRBJ1-5; the match to TRBD1 covers 7 bases. This CDR3 spans 14 amino acids. Germline CDR1 reads SNHLY; CDR2 reads FYNNEI. Unmatched junction bases numbered 4, after V lost 4 bases and J lost 4 bases.

This clone was detected only a few times. V usage is TRBV2 and J usage is TRBJ2-7; 7 bases agree with TRBD1. Germline assignment: CDR1 SNHLY and CDR2 FYNNEI. Trimming took 4 bases from V and 6 from J; bases not matched to a gene: 9. CDR3 length: 14 residues. CDR3 in amino acids: CASSVQDRTGEQYF. As DNA, the CDR3 is TGTGCCAGCAGTGTTCAGGACAGGACAGGCGAGCAGTACTTC.

V usage is TRBV3-1 (or the pseudogene TRBV3-2) and J usage is TRBJ2-7; 8 bases map to TRBD1. Germline values: CDR1 LGHDT, CDR2 YNNKEL (reference sequence). Trimming removed 1 base from V and 1 base from J; junction bases left unmatched: 3. The CDR3 is 15 residues long. CDR3 DNA sequence: TGTGCCAGCAGCCAAGTTGGGACAGGTTCCTACGAGCAGTACTTC. Protein product: CASSQVGTGSYEQYF.

Here the CDR3 reads CASSPYGEEETQYF. Written as DNA, the CDR3 is TGTGCCAGCAGCCCATACGGGGAGGAAGAGACCCAGTACTTC. The V and J genes are TRBV3-1 (or the pseudogene TRBV3-2) and TRBJ2-5, with D possibly matching TRBD2 (6 bases). V was pared by 4 bases and J by 3 bases, with 12 bases between. This CDR3 is 14 amino acids long. Germline V gives CDR1 LGHDT, CDR2 YNNKEL (reference sequence).

The chain carries TRBV5-1 and TRBJ2-3; 12 bases match TRBD2. Germline CDR1 is SGHRS and CDR2 is YFSETQ. The CDR3 is 15 residues long. The V gene end was trimmed by 3 bases and the J gene end by 6 bases; junction bases not matched to a gene: 5. In DNA, the CDR3 is TGCGCCAGCAGCTCACTAGCGGGGGGTGGCGATACGCAGTATTTT. Its protein product is CASSSLAGGGDTQYF.

This clone was counted only a few times. The rearrangement joins TRBV7-2 to TRBJ2-3; 8 bases are a match to TRBD1. Germline V gives CDR1 SGHTA, CDR2 FQGNSA. The length of the CDR3 is 14 residues. V gave up 5 bases and J gave up 4 bases; unmatched junction bases: 5. The CDR3 DNA sequence: TGTGCCAGCAGCCCAGCAGGGGGCGCAGATACGCAGTATTTT. Its protein is CASSPAGGADTQYF.

The chain has TRBV30 and TRBJ1-1, with D maybe TRBD1 (5 bases). The CDR3 contains 14 residues. V was cut by 2 bases and J by 5 bases, with 15 bases left in between. Germline CDR1 and CDR2: GTSNPN and SVGIG (reference sequence). CDR3 sequence: CAWSSRQGRTEAFF. Here the CDR3 DNA reads TGTGCCTGGAGTTCACGGCAGGGCAGAACTGAAGCTTTCTTT.

The rearrangement links TRBV6-5 to TRBJ1-6; D not certain. V gave up 8 bases and J gave up 8 bases, with 10 bases separating them. The CDR3 loop spans 12 amino acids. The germline V gene encodes CDR1 MNHEY and CDR2 SVGAGI. The CDR3 region has the DNA TGTGCCAGCTACTCACGGGATTCACCCCTCCACTTT. It is translated as CASYSRDSPLHF.

The chain recombines TRBV5-1 with TRBJ2-7, with D unclear. The germline V gene encodes CDR1 SGHRS and CDR2 YFSETQ. V was trimmed by 1 base and J by 0 bases, leaving 11 bases between them. The CDR3 runs to 15 residues. In DNA, the CDR3 is TGCGCCAGCAGCTTGAGTAGCCCGACCTCCTACGAGCAGTACTTC. Translated: CASSLSSPTSYEQYF. The full variable domain, rest sourced from reference TRBV5-1 and TRBJ2-7, is KAGVTQTPRYLIKTRGQQVTLSCSPISGHRSVSWYQQTPGQGLQFLFEYFSETQRNKGNFPGRFSGRQFSNSRSEMNVSTLELGDSALYLCASSLSSPTSYEQYFGPGTRLTVT.

The chain couples TRBV4-1 to TRBJ1-1, with D maybe TRBD1 (6 bases). Per germline, CDR1 MGHRA and CDR2 YSYEKL. V was clipped by 0 bases and J by 7 bases, with 12 bases between them. The CDR3 length is 14 residues. CDR3 in DNA: TGCGCCAGCAGCCAAGAAGGACAGAGTTATGAAGCTTTCTTT. Translating it yields CASSQEGQSYEAFF.

The V gene is TRBV2, the J gene TRBJ1-1, with 8 bases identical to TRBD1. This CDR3 is built from 15 residues. CDR1 and CDR2 from the germline V gene are SNHLY and FYNNEI. Trimming cost V 3 bases and J 1 base; bases outside gene matches: 4. CDR3: CASSEWQGANTEAFF. The CDR3 coding sequence is TGTGCCAGCAGTGAGTGGCAGGGGGCGAACACTGAAGCTTTCTTT.

The rearrangement links TRBV7-9 to TRBJ2-5, with TRBD2 identical over 7 bases. CDR3 size: 15 residues. V was clipped by 2 bases and J by 5 bases; unmatched bases: 8. The germline V gene encodes CDR1 SEHNR and CDR2 FQNEAQ (reference sequence). CDR3 in DNA: TGTGCCAGCAGCTTATGGAGCGGGGTTCGTGAGACCCAGTACTTC. It specifies CASSLWSGVRETQYF.

The chain recombines TRBV29-1 with TRBJ2-3, with 7 bases matching TRBD1. V trimming: 2 bases; J trimming: 3 bases; junction bases outside the gene matches: 5. The germline gives CDR1 SQVTM, CDR2 ANQGSEA. This CDR3 has 14 amino acids. The DNA of the CDR3 is TGCAGCGTTGAAACGACAGGGATAACAGATACGCAGTATTTT. It encodes CSVETTGITDTQYF.